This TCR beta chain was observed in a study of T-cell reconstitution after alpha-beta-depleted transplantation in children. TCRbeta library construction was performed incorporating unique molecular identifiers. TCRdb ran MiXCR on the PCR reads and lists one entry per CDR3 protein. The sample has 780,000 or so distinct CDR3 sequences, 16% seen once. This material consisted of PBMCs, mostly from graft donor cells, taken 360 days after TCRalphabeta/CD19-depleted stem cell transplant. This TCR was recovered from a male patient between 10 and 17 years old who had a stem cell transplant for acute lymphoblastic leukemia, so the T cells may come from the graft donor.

CDR3 region: CASSLFQPREQFF. The CDR3 DNA reads as TGCGCCAGCAGCTTGTTTCAACCCCGGGAGCAGTTCTTC. The gene calls are TRBV5-1 and TRBJ2-1, with unresolved D. The CDR3 sequence is 13 residues long. Germline V CDR1 and CDR2: SGHRS, YFSETQ. Between the trimmed V and J ends, which lost 1 base and 10 bases, there was a span of 12 bases.